One sample yielded the 31 T cell receptor beta chains listed below, sequenced in a study of shared clonotypes between healthy human individuals. Using immunoSEQ multiplex PCR, the repertoire was profiled, and TCRdb retains in-frame clones only, with some absent. There are approximately 100,000 clones in the sample; approximately 70% occur only once, and about 23% lies in the top ten. The sample was memory CD8+ T cells sorted from blood. Noted subset: CD45RO+ cells pooled with CCR7-negative TemRA cells. These receptors came from a woman under 40 in good health.

This chain links TRBV6-5 with TRBJ2-7; tentatively, D is TRBD2 (5 bases). The V and J ends lost 7 bases and 3 bases respectively, with 13 bases between them. Germline CDR1 and CDR2: MNHEY and SVGAGI. The CDR3 runs to 13 residues. The CDR3 bases are TGTGCCAGCAAGGGAGCGGCCCTCTACGAGCAGTACTTC. It codes for CASKGAALYEQYF.

This sequence joins TRBV4-1 and TRBJ1-4; TRBD1 agrees at 7 bases. The ends lost 0 bases at V and 2 bases at J; junction bases unmatched: 15. CDR1 and CDR2 from the germline V gene are MGHRA and YSYEKL. The CDR3 runs to 20 residues. The CDR3 nucleotides read TGCGCCAGCAGCCAAGACGGTGGCAGGGGGAGAGTACGGACTAATGAAAAACTGTTTTTT. It yields the protein CASSQDGGRGRVRTNEKLFF.

This rearrangement joins TRBV5-1 to TRBJ2-7; 8 bases line up with TRBD2. The CDR3 sequence is 17 residues long. V was pared by 3 bases and J by 2 bases, with 13 bases of the junction left unmatched. CDR1 and CDR2 from the germline V gene are SGHRS and YFSETQ. In nucleotides, the CDR3 is TGCGCCAGCAGCTCCGGGGGGGTAGCGAGTGTGACCTACGAGCAGTACTTC. Amino acid sequence: CASSSGGVASVTYEQYF.

This clone was seen a few times. The V call is TRBV18, the J call TRBJ1-2, with a tentative D call TRBD1 (5 bases). Looked up from germline, CDR1 is KGHSH and CDR2 is LQKENI. Trimming cost V 3 bases and J 0 bases, with 8 bases left between them. The CDR3 is 14 amino acids. The CDR3 sequence: CASSPGLANYGYTF. CDR3 DNA: TGTGCCAGCTCACCGGGGCTTGCTAACTATGGCTACACCTTC.

The gene calls are TRBV28 and TRBJ2-7; the D is unclear. This CDR3 is 15 amino acids long. From germline, CDR1 is MDHEN and CDR2 SYDVKM. Trimming shortened V by 5 bases and J by 4 bases, and 18 bases separated the two germline ends. CDR3 protein: CASSDRVGGAYEQYF. The CDR3 DNA follows: TGTGCCAGCAGTGATAGGGTGGGCGGAGCATACGAGCAGTACTTC.

The chain is built from TRBV5-1 and TRBJ2-2; tentative D call: TRBD2 (6 bases). V was trimmed by 4 bases and J by 0 bases, leaving 16 bases between them. Per the germline V gene, CDR1 is SGHRS and CDR2 is YFSETQ. The length of the CDR3 is 17 residues. The CDR3 nucleotides read TGCGCCAGCAGCGCGAGGTTAGCGGAGACGAACACCGGGGAGCTGTTTTTT. Translation gives CASSARLAETNTGELFF.

This clone occurred many times. CDR3 DNA sequence: TGTGCCAGCACCTCCTCGAGGATCTCTGGAAACACCATATATTTT. It translates to CASTSSRISGNTIYF. The chain joins TRBV6-6 to TRBJ1-3, with D unresolved. The V gene lost 7 bases and the J gene lost 0 bases, with 13 bases spanning the gap. Germline V gives CDR1 MNHNY, CDR2 SVGAGI (reference sequence). The CDR3 is 15 residues long.

This clone occurred many times. V is TRBV11-2 and J is TRBJ1-1; D gene unclear. There are 13 residues in the CDR3. V was clipped by 1 base and J by 8 bases, with 11 bases between them. Germline CDR1 SGHAT, CDR2 FQNNGV. The CDR3 sequence: CASSLGTETEAFF. The CDR3 DNA sequence: TGTGCCAGCAGCTTAGGGACGGAGACCGAAGCTTTCTTT.

The chain recombines TRBV28 with TRBJ2-7, with 11 bases matching TRBD2. Germline V gene data show CDR1 as MDHEN and CDR2 as SYDVKM. The CDR3 is 15 residues long. Germline trimming cut 8 bases from V and 2 bases from J; bases unmatched to any gene: 8. In nucleotides, the CDR3 is TGTGCCAGCCAGGGACTAGCGGAGGGGCCCTACGAGCAGTACTTC. Translating gives CASQGLAEGPYEQYF. The full variable domain, its missing parts supplied by reference TRBV28 and TRBJ2-7, is DVKVTQSSRYLVKRTGEKVFLECVQDMDHENMFWYRQDPGLGLRLIYFSYDVKMKEKGDIPEGYSVSREKKERFSLILESASTNQTSMYLCASQGLAEGPYEQYFGPGTRLTVT.

The sample holds many counts of this clone. The chain recombines TRBV2 with TRBJ2-7, with 7 bases identical to TRBD1. The V segment lost 11 bases and the J segment 3 bases; nucleotides outside the gene matches: 10. Germline V gives CDR1 SNHLY, CDR2 FYNNEI. CDR3 length: 13 amino acids. CDR3 in DNA: TGTGCCTCCCTACAGGGGTTAGGCTACGAGCAGTACTTC. This sequence encodes CASLQGLGYEQYF.

This clone was counted only a few times. The chain recombines TRBV27 with TRBJ2-1; 13 bases match TRBD2. This CDR3 comprises 18 residues. From germline, CDR1 is MNHEY and CDR2 SMNVEV (reference sequence). J was trimmed by 8 bases and V by 5 bases; bases with no gene match: 15. The CDR3 sequence: CASSPIGLAGVLFDEQFF. The CDR3, as DNA: TGTGCCAGCAGTCCCATCGGACTAGCGGGAGTTTTATTCGATGAGCAGTTCTTC.

This clone was seen just once. The V and J genes are TRBV28 and TRBJ2-6; either TRBD1 or TRBD2 may supply D (6 bases each). V lost 11 bases and J 1 base, leaving 21 bases between the germline ends. The CDR3 loop spans 17 amino acids. The germline gives CDR1 MDHEN, CDR2 SYDVKM. DNA for the CDR3: TGTGCCCGAGAGGAGGGTAAGGGGGTATCTGGGGCCAACGTCCTGACTTTC. Residues: CAREEGKGVSGANVLTF. Together with reference TRBV28 and TRBJ2-6, the CDR3 gives the full variable domain: DVKVTQSSRYLVKRTGEKVFLECVQDMDHENMFWYRQDPGLGLRLIYFSYDVKMKEKGDIPEGYSVSREKKERFSLILESASTNQTSMYLCAREEGKGVSGANVLTFGAGSRLTVL.

The V call is TRBV28, the J call TRBJ1-6; weak D call: TRBD1 (6 bases). The V end was cut by 7 bases, the J end by 5 bases, with 15 bases between. The CDR3 extends over 15 amino acids. The germline V gene has CDR1 MDHEN and CDR2 SYDVKM. The CDR3 region is CASIDAGHDNSPLHF. The CDR3 nucleotides are TGTGCCAGCATAGACGCGGGACACGATAATTCACCCCTCCACTTT.

This clone occurred once. This sequence joins TRBV2 and TRBJ1-1, with D hard to call. Germline V CDR1 and CDR2: SNHLY, FYNNEI. The V and J ends lost 3 bases and 0 bases respectively, with 8 bases between them. This CDR3 region has 14 residues. DNA of the CDR3: TGTGCCAGCAGTGACCCCCCCCTGAACACTGAAGCTTTCTTT. Translating gives CASSDPPLNTEAFF.

The chain combines TRBV25-1 with TRBJ2-7; 8 bases match TRBD1. The CDR3 spans 18 residues. V gave up 3 bases and J gave up 0 bases; unmatched junction bases: 13. Germline V gene data show CDR1 as MGHDK and CDR2 as SYGVNS. CDR3 residues: CASSELGQGVSSSYEQYF. CDR3 nucleotide sequence: TGTGCCAGCAGTGAGCTCGGACAGGGCGTATCTAGCTCCTACGAGCAGTACTTC.

The chain joins TRBV27 to TRBJ1-2, with D possibly being TRBD1 (6 bases). Per the germline V gene, CDR1 is MNHEY and CDR2 is SMNVEV (reference sequence). V was cut by 4 bases and J by 6 bases, with 12 bases left in between. The CDR3 spans 13 residues. In nucleotides, the CDR3 is TGTGCCAGCAGTTCCTACAGGGTAGATGGCTACACCTTC. Protein: CASSSYRVDGYTF.

This clone was observed a few times. The rearrangement links TRBV6-1 to TRBJ1-5, with D uncertain. This CDR3 has 13 residues. V was cut by 7 bases and J by 4 bases, with 11 bases left in between. CDR1 and CDR2 (germline): MNHNS, SASEGT. CDR3 amino acids: CASTVDENQPQHF. The CDR3 nucleotides are TGTGCCAGCACTGTGGACGAGAATCAGCCCCAGCATTTT.

The chain has TRBV27 and TRBJ2-7; TRBD2 matches at 10 bases. CDR3 length equals 14 residues. Germline assignment: CDR1 MNHEY and CDR2 SMNVEV (reference sequence). V gave up 5 bases and J gave up 4 bases; unmatched junction bases: 5. The CDR3 bases are TGTGCCAGCAGTACTCGGACTAGCGGATACGAGCAGTACTTC. The encoded protein is CASSTRTSGYEQYF.

The chain uses TRBV5-1 and TRBJ1-1; no clear D. The germline V and J ends were trimmed by 3 bases and 5 bases, with 11 bases remaining between them. This CDR3 is built from 13 residues. From germline, CDR1 is SGHRS and CDR2 YFSETQ. The CDR3 is CASSSVSGTEAFF. Written as DNA, the CDR3 is TGCGCCAGCAGCTCCGTCTCGGGGACTGAAGCTTTCTTT.

This clone appeared many times. The chain combines TRBV15 with TRBJ2-1, with TRBD2 identical over 10 bases. Per the germline V gene, CDR1 is LNHNV and CDR2 is YYDKDF (reference sequence). The CDR3 totals 17 residues. Germline trimming cut 2 bases from V and 0 bases from J; bases unmatched to any gene: 4. CDR3 bases: TGTGCCACCAGCAGACCTCAGCGGGAGGGCTCCTACAATGAGCAGTTCTTC. Encoded protein: CATSRPQREGSYNEQFF.

The genes are TRBV5-1 and TRBJ1-1, with a tentative D call TRBD1 (5 bases). This CDR3 comprises 14 residues. Trimming cost V 4 bases and J 3 bases, with 13 bases left between them. Per the germline V gene, CDR1 is SGHRS and CDR2 is YFSETQ. DNA for the CDR3: TGCGCCAGCAGCCTAGACCGGGGGGACACTGAAGCTTTCTTT. Translation: CASSLDRGDTEAFF.

This chain uses TRBV18 with TRBJ2-7; 10 bases align to TRBD1. CDR3 length: 16 amino acids. The trim removed 2 bases at V and 5 bases at J, leaving 9 bases unmatched. Germline V gives CDR1 KGHSH, CDR2 LQKENI. The CDR3 here is CASSPVEGQGSHEQYF. CDR3 DNA: TGTGCCAGCTCACCAGTTGAGGGACAGGGGTCCCACGAGCAGTACTTC.

Worth noting for this clone: Since a much larger clone is just one base distant, this may be a read error. The chain carries TRBV7-8 and TRBJ2-5; 12 bases are shared with TRBD2. With the DNA end fitting TRBJ2-7 better, the J assignment may be wrong. Germline values: CDR1 SGHVS, CDR2 FQNEAQ. CDR3 length: 15 residues. The DNA of the CDR3 is TGTGCCAGCAGCAAAAGGACTAGCGGGATGTACGAGCAGTACTTC. It encodes CASSKRTSGMYEQYF.

The chain joins TRBV25-1 to TRBJ2-7; D perhaps matches TRBD1 (5 bases). The CDR3 runs 13 residues. V gave up 5 bases and J gave up 3 bases, with 11 bases separating them. The germline V gene has CDR1 MGHDK and CDR2 SYGVNS. The CDR3 region has the DNA TGTGCCAGCAGTAATAGGGGTAGCTACGAGCAGTACTTC. Its protein is CASSNRGSYEQYF.

CDR3 in DNA: TGTGCCAGCAGTTACGGACAGGGTGTCAGCGAGCAGTACTTC. Translation gives CASSYGQGVSEQYF. The chain has TRBV6-5 and TRBJ2-5; 8 nucleotides align to TRBD1. The DNA end lines up better with TRBJ2-7; the J call may be wrong. The germline V gene encodes CDR1 MNHEY and CDR2 SVGAGI. The CDR3 consists of 14 residues.

The table lists this clone with many counts. This chain joins TRBV5-6 and TRBJ2-1, with D maybe TRBD1 (5 bases). V shed 3 bases and J shed 11 bases, with 18 bases lying between them. Germline V gene lookup returns CDR1 SGHDT and CDR2 YYEEEE. The length of the CDR3 is 14 residues. In DNA, the CDR3 is TGTGCCAGCAGCTCGACAGAAGACAGAATACAGCAGTTCTTC. Protein: CASSSTEDRIQQFF.

This sequence joins TRBV4-1 and TRBJ2-1, with D unclear. Germline V CDR1 and CDR2: MGHRA, YSYEKL. The ends were cut back, 0 bases at V and 7 bases at J, with 10 bases in the middle. The CDR3 runs 14 residues. The CDR3 sequence is CASSQEPIRNEQFF. The CDR3 nucleotides are TGCGCCAGCAGCCAAGAACCAATCAGGAATGAGCAGTTCTTC.

The rearrangement links TRBV7-2 to TRBJ2-1; possible D gene TRBD1, 5 bases. The CDR3 is 15 amino acids. The V and J ends lost 5 bases and 2 bases respectively, with 13 bases between them. The germline CDR1 and CDR2 sequences are SGHTA and FQGNSA. The CDR3 is CASSLREVAYNEQFF. In nucleotides, the CDR3 is TGTGCCAGCAGCCTCAGGGAAGTAGCCTACAATGAGCAGTTCTTC.

The rearrangement links TRBV11-3 to TRBJ2-1; possibly TRBD2 for D (5 bases). CDR1 SGHNT and CDR2 YENEEA come from the germline V gene. The length of the CDR3 is 14 residues. V dropped 5 bases and J dropped 4 bases, with 12 bases sitting between them. CDR3 DNA sequence: TGTGCCAGCAGCCGAAGCGGACTTTACAATGAGCAGTTCTTC. Its protein product is CASSRSGLYNEQFF.

The V gene is TRBV27, the J gene TRBJ2-5, with 7 bases that match TRBD1. CDR1 is MNHEY and CDR2 is SMNVEV in the germline V gene (reference sequence). V lost 10 bases to trimming and J lost 4 bases; unmatched junction nucleotides: 24. CDR3 length equals 18 residues. CDR3 nucleotides: TGTGCCATCCAGGCCCGAGACAGGGATCAAGTTCAGGGAGAGACCCAGTACTTC. As protein: CAIQARDRDQVQGETQYF.

V usage is TRBV7-2 and J usage is TRBJ1-1; no definite D call. The CDR3 has 14 amino acids. The germline gives CDR1 SGHTA, CDR2 FQGNSA. The V and J ends lost 5 bases and 0 bases respectively, with 10 bases between them. The CDR3 nucleotides read TGTGCCAGCAGCCTATGGACCATGAACACTGAAGCTTTCTTT. Protein: CASSLWTMNTEAFF.